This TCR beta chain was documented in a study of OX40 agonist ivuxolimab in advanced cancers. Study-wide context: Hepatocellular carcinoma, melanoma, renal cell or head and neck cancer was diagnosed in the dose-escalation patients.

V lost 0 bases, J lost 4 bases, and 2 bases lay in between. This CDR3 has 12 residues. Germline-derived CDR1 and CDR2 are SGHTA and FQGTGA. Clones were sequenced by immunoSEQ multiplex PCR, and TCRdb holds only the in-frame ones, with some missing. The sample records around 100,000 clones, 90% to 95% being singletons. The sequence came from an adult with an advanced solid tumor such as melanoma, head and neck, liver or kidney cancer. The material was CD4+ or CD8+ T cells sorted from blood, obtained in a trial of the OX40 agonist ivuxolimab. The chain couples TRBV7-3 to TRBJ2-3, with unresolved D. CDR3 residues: CASSLTSDTQYF. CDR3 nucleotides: TGTGCCAGCAGCTTAACGTCAGATACGCAGTATTTT. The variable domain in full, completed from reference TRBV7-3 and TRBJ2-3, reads GAGVSQTPSNKVTEKGKYVELRCDPISGHTALYWYRQSLGQGPEFLIYFQGTGAADDSGLPNDRFFAVRPEGSVSTLKIQRTERGDSAVYLCASSLTSDTQYFGPGTRLTVL.